These 19 T cell receptor beta chains share one sample of origin, sequenced in a study of T cell changes during pregnancy in multiple sclerosis (dated by TCRdb to between 2018 and 2021). The library was made by the immunoSEQ multiplex PCR assay. Imported from immuneACCESS, the table was reduced by TCRdb to in-frame sequences with V and J called. These copies leave out some clones; in studies compared against another copy, an unresolved V gene accounts for under half, and the cause of the remainder is not known. The sample table contains under 70,000 clones; only one count was recorded for 91% of them. The ten biggest clones cover over 1% of the sample. The input for sequencing was peripheral blood, taken after pregnancy. These receptors were obtained from a female donor in good health, enrolled as a control in a pregnancy study.

V and J are TRBV4-3 and TRBJ1-6; no reliable D call. CDR3 length: 16 amino acids. CDR1 LGHNA and CDR2 YSLEER come from the germline V gene. V was clipped by 2 bases and J by 9 bases, with 17 bases between them. For the CDR3, the DNA is TGCGCCAGCAGCCAACTGACGACGGGTTTTTCTTCACCCCTCCACTTT. Translated: CASSQLTTGFSSPLHF.

The chain is built from TRBV18 and TRBJ2-3; 9 nucleotides align to TRBD2. The length of the CDR3 is 14 residues. The germline V gene encodes CDR1 KGHSH and CDR2 LQKENI. V dropped 6 bases and J dropped 2; count of bases not matched to a gene: 3. The CDR3 here is CASSPGLATDTQYF. CDR3 bases: TGTGCCAGCTCTCCGGGACTAGCCACAGATACGCAGTATTTT.

This clone came up once. This chain joins TRBV12-5 and TRBJ2-5; D gene ambiguous. Trimming took off 9 bases at V and 2 bases at J, with 7 bases between the two ends. Germline-derived CDR1 and CDR2 are LGHNT and FRNRAP. This CDR3 is built from 11 residues. CDR3 sequence reads: CASSQQETQYF. The CDR3 region has the DNA TGTGCTAGCTCCCAGCAAGAGACCCAGTACTTC. The full variable domain, with the rest looked up from reference TRBV12-5 and TRBJ2-5, is DARVTQTPRHKVTEMGQEVTMRCQPILGHNTVFWYRQTMMQGLELLAYFRNRAPLDDSGMPKDRFSAEMPDATLATLKIQPSEPRDSAVYFCASSQQETQYFGPGTRLLVL.

The V gene is TRBV6-6, the J gene TRBJ1-5; D is unresolved. This CDR3 region has 13 residues. With 6 bases removed from V and 4 bases from J, the gap between germline ends came to 10 bases. CDR1 is MNHNY and CDR2 is SVGAGI in the germline V gene (reference sequence). CDR3 sequence (DNA): TGTGCCAGCAGCCCCCTTAGTAATCAGCCCCAGCATTTT. Translating it yields CASSPLSNQPQHF.

The rearrangement links TRBV27 to TRBJ2-6, with no clear D. The CDR3 is made up of 17 amino acids. Trimming cost V 2 bases and J 0 bases, with 11 bases left between them. Germline V lookup: CDR1 MNHEY, CDR2 SMNVEV (reference sequence). In DNA, the CDR3 is TGTGCCAGCAGTTTAAAAAACAGACGCTCTGGGGCCAACGTCCTGACTTTC. Translating gives CASSLKNRRSGANVLTF.

The sample holds one count of this clone. The chain joins TRBV19 to TRBJ1-2; 8 bases are a match to TRBD1. The CDR3 is 18 amino acids. The germline gives CDR1 LNHDA, CDR2 SQIVND (reference sequence). With V trimmed by 3 bases and J by 3 bases, 15 bases remained unmatched. As DNA, the CDR3 is TGTGCCAGTAGTATTAAGGAGTTGGGGGACAGGATCCACTATGGCTACACCTTC. Protein product: CASSIKELGDRIHYGYTF.

V usage is TRBV2 and J usage is TRBJ1-4; D is unresolved. Trimming stripped 6 bases from V and 2 bases from J, with 10 bases between. This CDR3 spans 14 amino acids. Germline V CDR1 and CDR2: SNHLY, FYNNEI. The CDR3: CASRLGSTNEKLFF. CDR3 DNA: TGTGCCAGCAGACTAGGGTCGACTAATGAAAAACTGTTTTTT.

The V and J genes are TRBV7-2 and TRBJ2-7; 10 nucleotides match TRBD1. The CDR3 runs 16 residues. Germline V gene lookup returns CDR1 SGHTA and CDR2 FQGNSA. V trimming: 1 base; J trimming: 2 bases; junction bases outside the gene matches: 5. The CDR3 coding sequence is TGTGCCAGCAGCTTAGTCCGGACAGGGGGAACCTACGAGCAGTACTTC. It codes for CASSLVRTGGTYEQYF.

V and J are TRBV5-1 and TRBJ2-6, with D possibly TRBD2 on 5 matching bases. The length of the CDR3 is 17 residues. V was shortened by 0 bases and J by 0 bases, with 10 bases between the two germline ends. Germline V gene data show CDR1 as SGHRS and CDR2 as YFSETQ. This CDR3 is CASSLVPDSSGANVLTF. The DNA for the CDR3 is TGCGCCAGCAGCTTGGTCCCGGACTCCTCTGGGGCCAACGTCCTGACTTTC.

The chain is built from TRBV19 and TRBJ2-7, with D possibly TRBD2 on 6 matching bases. This CDR3 has 15 amino acids. V lost 4 bases and J 3 bases, leaving 16 bases between the germline ends. In germline, CDR1 is LNHDA, CDR2 SQIVND (reference sequence). The CDR3 sequence is CASSTTGTAHYEQYF. For the CDR3, the DNA is TGTGCCAGTAGTACCACCGGGACTGCTCACTACGAGCAGTACTTC.

The V call is TRBV4-1, the J call TRBJ2-3; possibly TRBD2 for D (6 bases). The CDR3 has 12 amino acids. V dropped 10 bases and J dropped 0 bases, with 8 bases sitting between them. Germline CDR1 reads MGHRA; CDR2 reads YSYEKL. In DNA, the CDR3 is TGCGCCACGGGGGATAGCACAGATACGCAGTATTTT. Its protein product is CATGDSTDTQYF.

This clone has just one count. The CDR3: CASRLIPGQGSGNTIYF. In nucleotides, the CDR3 is TGCGCCAGCAGGCTAATTCCGGGACAGGGCTCTGGAAACACCATATATTTT. The V and J genes are TRBV5-1 and TRBJ1-3, with 9 bases lining up with TRBD1. Trimming at V came to 5 bases and at J to 0 bases, leaving 9 bases not matched to a gene. The CDR3 is 17 residues long. From germline, CDR1 is SGHRS and CDR2 YFSETQ. Combining the CDR3 with reference TRBV5-1 and TRBJ1-3 gives the whole variable domain KAGVTQTPRYLIKTRGQQVTLSCSPISGHRSVSWYQQTPGQGLQFLFEYFSETQRNKGNFPGRFSGRQFSNSRSEMNVSTLELGDSALYLCASRLIPGQGSGNTIYFGEGSWLTVV.

V usage is TRBV30 and J usage is TRBJ2-7; possibly TRBD2 for D (6 bases). The V gene lost 5 bases and the J gene lost 4 bases, with 12 bases spanning the gap. CDR1 is GTSNPN and CDR2 is SVGIG in the germline V gene (reference sequence). CDR3 size: 12 residues. CDR3 sequence: CAWQAEGYEQYF. The CDR3 nucleotides are TGTGCCTGGCAAGCGGAGGGGTACGAGCAGTACTTC.

This sequence joins TRBV5-4 and TRBJ1-2, with a possible D match to TRBD1 (5 bases). The V gene lost 0 bases and the J gene lost 7 bases, with 13 bases spanning the gap. The CDR3 runs to 14 residues. CDR1 is SGHNT and CDR2 is YYREEE in the germline V gene (reference sequence). CDR3 loop: CASSLDFSGVGYTF. CDR3 sequence (DNA): TGTGCCAGCAGCTTGGATTTCTCGGGGGTTGGCTACACCTTC.

The V and J genes are TRBV5-4 and TRBJ1-1; 8 bases fit TRBD1. CDR3 length equals 14 residues. Per germline, CDR1 SGHNT and CDR2 YYREEE (reference sequence). V gave up 4 bases and J gave up 3 bases; unmatched junction bases: 5. DNA for the CDR3: TGTGCCAGCAGCGGCAGGGGGCAGGACACTGAAGCTTTCTTT. This translates into CASSGRGQDTEAFF.

CDR3 residues: CASSESSGGGYGYTF. CDR3 nucleotides: TGTGCCAGCAGTGAATCGTCTGGGGGGGGGTATGGCTACACCTTC. This chain links TRBV25-1 with TRBJ1-2; perhaps TRBD1 as D (5 bases). This CDR3 has 15 residues. Per the germline V gene, CDR1 is MGHDK and CDR2 is SYGVNS. Trimming cost V 1 base and J 5 bases, with 14 bases left between them.

The CDR3 loop reads CASFRGVEAFF. CDR3 coding DNA: TGTGCCAGCTTCCGTGGAGTTGAAGCTTTCTTT. The gene calls are TRBV6-5 and TRBJ1-1; no firm D call. The CDR3 is made up of 11 amino acids. V lost 8 bases and J lost 7, with 11 bases in between. CDR1 MNHEY and CDR2 SVGAGI come from the germline V gene.

This clone showed up just a few times. This chain uses TRBV18 with TRBJ1-1; D gene unclear. Germline V gene lookup returns CDR1 KGHSH and CDR2 LQKENI. V lost 6 bases and J lost 3, with 14 bases in between. The CDR3 loop spans 14 amino acids. The CDR3: CASSFNRDYTEAFF. CDR3 in DNA: TGTGCCAGCTCCTTTAACAGAGATTACACTGAAGCTTTCTTT.

CDR3 sequence (DNA): TGTGCCAGTAGTCGGGGGGGAGTCACCTACGAGCAGTACTTC. Protein product: CASSRGGVTYEQYF. The chain carries TRBV19 and TRBJ2-7, with 8 bases that match TRBD2. The CDR3 loop spans 14 amino acids. Per germline, CDR1 LNHDA and CDR2 SQIVND (reference sequence). Losses at the gene ends were 5 bases for V and 2 bases for J; bases not matched to a gene: 5.